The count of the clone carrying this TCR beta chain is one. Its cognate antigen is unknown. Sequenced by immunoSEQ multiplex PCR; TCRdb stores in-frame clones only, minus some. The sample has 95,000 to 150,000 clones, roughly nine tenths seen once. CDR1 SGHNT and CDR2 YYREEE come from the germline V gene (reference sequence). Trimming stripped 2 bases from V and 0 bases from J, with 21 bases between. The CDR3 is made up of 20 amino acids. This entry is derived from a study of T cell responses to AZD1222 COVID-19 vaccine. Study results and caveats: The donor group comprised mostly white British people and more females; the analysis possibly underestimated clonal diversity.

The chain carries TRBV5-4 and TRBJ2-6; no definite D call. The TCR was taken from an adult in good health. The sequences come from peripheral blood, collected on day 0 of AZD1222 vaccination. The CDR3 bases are TGTGCCAGCAGCTTATTTGTTATCCTACGGCAGTACTCTGGGGCCAACGTCCTGACTTTC. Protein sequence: CASSLFVILRQYSGANVLTF.